This TCR beta chain derives from a study of blood T cell repertoires in COVID-19. Per the study methods: Scientists estimated how many nucleated cells there were by amplifying reference gene primers. This table comes from immunoSEQ multiplex PCR, and its TCRdb copy is limited to in-frame clones, with some not included. The V and J calls and the clone size are those of that table, but D and trimming were determined from the DNA. The sample shows roughly 97,000 clones, 70% to 85% of them seen only once. Sequencing input: peripheral blood. The TCR was taken from a woman older than 75 with active or convalescent COVID-19.

The CDR3 reads CASSPIPPQETQYF. The CDR3 coding sequence is TGTGCCAGCAGCCCAATCCCCCCCCAAGAGACCCAGTACTTC. The chain joins TRBV27 to TRBJ2-5; D is undetermined. This CDR3 has 14 amino acids. CDR1 is MNHEY, CDR2 SMNVEV, per germline (reference sequence). Trimming removed 6 bases at V and 1 base at J, with 12 bases between.